A single sample gave rise to the 28 T cell receptor beta chains below, sequenced in a study of metastatic and nonmetastatic thyroid tumors. TCRdb reprocessed the PCR reads via MiXCR. This sample carries under 35,000 clones, approximately 31% of them seen once, and the ten largest clones take roughly a third. Thyroid surgery took place with no prior treatment in any patient. The sample taken for sequencing was blood. These receptor sequences come from a female donor with papillary thyroid cancer or a benign thyroid nodule (not recorded which). Some clones in this sample may be carry-over from other donors' samples.

The gene calls are TRBV18 and TRBJ2-1, with D perhaps matching TRBD2 (5 bases). V was trimmed by 6 bases and J by 2 bases, leaving 11 bases between them. The germline V gene encodes CDR1 KGHSH and CDR2 LQKENI. The CDR3 spans 14 residues. In DNA form, the CDR3 reads TGTGCCAGCTCTCCGGGGTCGGCCTACAATGAGCAGTTCTTC. This gives the protein CASSPGSAYNEQFF.

This clone was observed many times. The chain combines TRBV2 with TRBJ1-4, with D hard to call. Germline CDR1 reads SNHLY; CDR2 reads FYNNEI. Trimming cost V 6 bases and J 8 bases, with 19 bases left between them. The CDR3 spans 15 residues. CDR3 coding DNA: TGTGCCAGCAGCGACGGGCCGAACCGGGCAGAAAAACTGTTTTTT. The encoded protein is CASSDGPNRAEKLFF.

The gene calls are TRBV11-2 and TRBJ1-4, with 7 bases aligning to TRBD1. From germline, CDR1 is SGHAT and CDR2 FQNNGV. After removal of 5 bases from V and 8 bases from J, the junction contained 8 bases not matched to a gene. This CDR3 has 14 amino acids. CDR3 nucleotides: TGTGCCAGCAGCAATGACAGGGTGGGAGAAAAACTGTTTTTT. It codes for CASSNDRVGEKLFF.

As regards this clone: Since no conserved phenylalanine or tryptophan closes the CDR3, a read error is the likely cause. The rearrangement joins TRBV19 to TRBJ2-1, with TRBD2 matching over 8 bases. CDR3 length: 15 amino acids. Germline lookup yields CDR1 LNHDA and CDR2 SQIVND (reference sequence). CDR3 bases: TGTGCCAGTAGTACGAGCGGGGGCTCCTACTATGAGCAGTTCATC. Residues: CASSTSGGSYYEQFI.

There are many counts of this clone. V is TRBV6-1 and J is TRBJ2-3, with TRBD2 identical over 9 bases. Per germline, CDR1 MNHNS and CDR2 SASEGT. The junction had 15 bases not matched to a gene; V was cut back by 3 bases and J by 8 bases. This CDR3 has 17 amino acids. The CDR3 bases are TGTGCCAGCAGTGATCCGATGGGCGGGAGGGGCTTGGGTACGCAGTATTTT. Encoded protein: CASSDPMGGRGLGTQYF.

This clone has more than one count but fewer than ten. The genes are TRBV7-9 and TRBJ2-5, with D maybe TRBD1 (5 bases). The ends were cut back, 6 bases at V and 2 bases at J, with 13 bases in the middle. CDR1 and CDR2 (germline): SEHNR, FQNEAQ (reference sequence). The CDR3 has 14 amino acids. The CDR3 DNA follows: TGTGCCAGCAGGAGAAAGGGGCCTCAAGAGACCCAGTACTTC. It translates to CASRRKGPQETQYF.

The rearrangement uses TRBV6-4 and TRBJ2-5; 9 positions match TRBD1. The CDR3 totals 13 residues. J lost 5 bases, V lost 8 bases, and 6 bases had no gene match. Germline lookup yields CDR1 MRHNA and CDR2 SNTAGT. This chain's CDR3 is CASLRDRVETQYF. The CDR3 DNA follows: TGTGCCAGCCTCCGGGACAGGGTCGAGACCCAGTACTTC.

This clone was recorded at least ten times. A read error may be the cause here, since a much bigger clone is one base away. The V and J genes are TRBV27 and TRBJ2-6; D might be TRBD1 or TRBD2, each matching 5 bases. The length of the CDR3 is 15 residues. Germline CDR1 is MNHEY and CDR2 is SMNVEV (reference sequence). Here the CDR3 DNA reads TGTGCCAGCACACAAGGGACCTCTGGGGCCAACGTCCTGGCTTTC. This gives the protein CASTQGTSGANVLAF. The entire variable domain, with the rest obtained from reference TRBV27 and TRBJ2-6, is as follows: EAQVTQNPRYLITVTGKKLTVTCSQNMNHEYMSWYRQDPGLGLRQIYYSMNVEVTDKGDVPEGYKVSRKEKRNFPLILESPSPNQTSLYFCASTQGTSGANVLAFGAGSRLTVL.

The chain has TRBV20-1 and TRBJ2-7; no definite D call. V was trimmed by 3 bases and J by 4 bases, leaving 13 bases between them. The CDR3 totals 13 residues. In germline, CDR1 is DFQATT, CDR2 SNEGSKA (reference sequence). In DNA form, the CDR3 reads TGCAGTGCTAGCCTTGCAACTGGATACGAGCAGTACTTC. Amino acid sequence: CSASLATGYEQYF.

The chain couples TRBV24-1 to TRBJ2-2; 7 bases align to TRBD1. Per the germline V gene, CDR1 is KGHDR and CDR2 is SFDVKD. The CDR3 consists of 15 residues. V shed 7 bases and J 9 bases; nucleotides not matched to a gene: 13. The CDR3 protein is CATRPKTGSTRELFF. The CDR3 DNA reads as TGTGCCACCAGACCCAAGACAGGGAGCACAAGGGAGCTGTTTTTT.

This clone came up many times. The chain combines TRBV18 with TRBJ1-2; D gene unclear. This CDR3 contains 13 residues. The germline gives CDR1 KGHSH, CDR2 LQKENI. With 4 bases removed from V and 4 bases from J, the gap between germline ends came to 10 bases. CDR3 in amino acids: CASSQANPYGYTF. DNA of the CDR3: TGTGCCAGCTCACAGGCTAACCCCTATGGCTACACCTTC.

J is TRBJ2-1 and V is TRBV6-2 or TRBV6-3; 10 nucleotides align to TRBD1. The germline gives CDR1 MNHEY, CDR2 SVGEGT. The V gene end was trimmed by 10 bases and the J gene end by 5 bases; junction bases not matched to a gene: 8. The CDR3 spans 14 residues. The CDR3 loop is CATKTGTGDNEQFF. DNA of the CDR3: TGTGCCACAAAAACCGGGACAGGGGACAATGAGCAGTTCTTC.

V gene TRBV7-9 combines with J gene TRBJ1-1, with D maybe TRBD1 (6 bases). The germline CDR1 and CDR2 sequences are SEHNR and FQNEAQ (reference sequence). The CDR3 covers 13 residues. Trimming took off 8 bases at V and 0 bases at J, with 10 bases between the two ends. The CDR3 nucleotides read TGTGCCAGCGGGACAAGAATGAACACTGAAGCTTTCTTT. Its translation is CASGTRMNTEAFF.

This clone was seen many times. The rearrangement uses TRBV6-1 and TRBJ2-1; D possibly corresponds to TRBD2 (5 bases). The CDR3 has 16 amino acids. Germline CDR1 reads MNHNS; CDR2 reads SASEGT. V dropped 3 bases and J dropped 0 bases, with 12 bases sitting between them. This CDR3 reads CASSDQRTRSYNEQFF. The CDR3 DNA is TGTGCCAGCAGTGATCAGCGGACCCGCTCCTACAATGAGCAGTTCTTC.

Ten or more counts support this clone. The chain combines TRBV7-9 with TRBJ1-1, with D perhaps matching TRBD1 (6 bases). Trimming stripped 1 base from V and 1 base from J, with 7 bases between. This CDR3 is 14 amino acids long. The germline gives CDR1 SEHNR, CDR2 FQNEAQ (reference sequence). The CDR3 loop is CASSLGQENTEAFF. Here the CDR3 DNA reads TGTGCCAGCAGCTTAGGACAGGAGAACACTGAAGCTTTCTTT.

J is TRBJ1-1 and V is TRBV5-1; tentative D call: TRBD1 (5 bases). V was clipped by 4 bases and J by 0 bases, with 13 bases between them. Per germline, CDR1 SGHRS and CDR2 YFSETQ. CDR3 length: 15 residues. The CDR3 nucleotides are TGCGCCAGCAGCCCCTCCCAGGGACTGAACACTGAAGCTTTCTTT. Amino acids: CASSPSQGLNTEAFF.

This clone was counted at least ten times. V gene TRBV28 combines with J gene TRBJ2-5; no definite D call. The CDR3 contains 13 residues. Trimming took off 3 bases at V and 3 bases at J, with 8 bases between the two ends. Germline CDR1 and CDR2: MDHEN and SYDVKM. The CDR3 spells CASSFNVEETQYF. CDR3 sequence (DNA): TGTGCCAGCAGTTTCAATGTTGAAGAGACCCAGTACTTC. Combining the CDR3 with reference TRBV28 and TRBJ2-5 gives the whole variable domain DVKVTQSSRYLVKRTGEKVFLECVQDMDHENMFWYRQDPGLGLRLIYFSYDVKMKEKGDIPEGYSVSREKKERFSLILESASTNQTSMYLCASSFNVEETQYFGPGTRLLVL.

The chain carries TRBV4-1 and TRBJ2-2; TRBD1 matches at 11 bases. This CDR3 has 16 residues. The V gene end was trimmed by 4 bases and the J gene end by 6 bases; junction bases not matched to a gene: 7. Per germline, CDR1 MGHRA and CDR2 YSYEKL. CDR3 loop: CASSRRTGGRPGELFF. The DNA of the CDR3 is TGCGCCAGCAGCCGCCGGACAGGGGGCAGGCCCGGGGAGCTGTTTTTT.

In this sample, this clone turned up many times. The rearrangement uses TRBV20-1 and TRBJ2-3; 15 bases map to TRBD2. The ends lost 5 bases at V and 0 bases at J; junction bases unmatched: 3. CDR1 and CDR2 (germline): DFQATT, SNEGSKA (reference sequence). This CDR3 comprises 16 residues. CDR3: CSAPGLAGGSTDTQYF. For the CDR3, the DNA is TGCAGTGCTCCGGGACTAGCGGGAGGTAGCACAGATACGCAGTATTTT.

At least ten counts were recorded for this clone. The chain has TRBV5-6 and TRBJ1-5; D remains unclear. The CDR3 extends over 17 amino acids. Germline V gene data show CDR1 as SGHDT and CDR2 as YYEEEE. Trimming cost V 4 bases and J 2 bases, with 19 bases left between them. This CDR3 is CASSTEGSGDGNQPQHF. CDR3 nucleotides: TGTGCCAGCAGCACGGAGGGTTCAGGTGACGGCAATCAGCCCCAGCATTTT.

The table lists this clone with many counts. The genes are TRBV25-1 and TRBJ1-3; D is uncertain. This CDR3 has 15 amino acids. Germline V gene lookup returns CDR1 MGHDK and CDR2 SYGVNS. Trimming stripped 1 base from V and 0 bases from J, with 7 bases between. The CDR3 nucleotides read TGTGCCAGCAGTGAATGGAGCAGCTCTGGAAACACCATATATTTT. Translating gives CASSEWSSSGNTIYF. Full variable domain (outside the CDR3, taken from reference TRBV25-1 and TRBJ1-3): EADIYQTPRYLVIGTGKKITLECSQTMGHDKMYWYQQDPGMELHLIHYSYGVNSTEKGDLSSESTVSRIRTEHFPLTLESARPSHTSQYLCASSEWSSSGNTIYFGEGSWLTVV.

The table lists this clone with many counts. V and J are TRBV27 and TRBJ1-2; D is perhaps TRBD1 (5 bases). Between the trimmed V and J ends, which lost 6 bases and 7 bases, there was a span of 12 bases. CDR3 length: 12 residues. The germline CDR1 and CDR2 sequences are MNHEY and SMNVEV (reference sequence). The DNA of the CDR3 is TGTGCCAGCAGGAGGGGATCGGTTGGCTACACCTTC. It codes for CASRRGSVGYTF.

In this sample, this clone turned up many times. The chain recombines TRBV5-1 with TRBJ2-1; 12 bases map to TRBD2. The V segment lost 3 bases and the J segment 5 bases; nucleotides outside the gene matches: 9. CDR3 size: 17 residues. Per the germline V gene, CDR1 is SGHRS and CDR2 is YFSETQ. The CDR3 spells CASSSLAGGPLDNEQFF. The DNA for the CDR3 is TGCGCCAGCAGCTCCCTAGCGGGAGGGCCGTTGGACAATGAGCAGTTCTTC. Full variable domain (outside the CDR3, taken from reference TRBV5-1 and TRBJ2-1): KAGVTQTPRYLIKTRGQQVTLSCSPISGHRSVSWYQQTPGQGLQFLFEYFSETQRNKGNFPGRFSGRQFSNSRSEMNVSTLELGDSALYLCASSSLAGGPLDNEQFFGPGTRLTVL.

This clone was seen repeatedly, ten times or more. The chain couples TRBV5-4 to TRBJ1-5; 7 nucleotides agree with TRBD1. The V gene's germline CDR1 is SGHNT and CDR2 YYREEE (reference sequence). The trim removed 4 bases at V and 5 bases at J, leaving 9 bases unmatched. CDR3 length: 15 residues. CDR3 amino acids: CASSAGTASDQPQHF. CDR3 bases: TGTGCCAGCAGCGCCGGGACAGCCTCCGATCAGCCCCAGCATTTT.

There are many counts of this clone. The chain combines TRBV27 with TRBJ2-1; 7 bases align to TRBD1. This CDR3 comprises 13 residues. The germline gives CDR1 MNHEY, CDR2 SMNVEV (reference sequence). Germline trimming cut 6 bases from V and 10 bases from J; bases unmatched to any gene: 9. The chain's CDR3 is CASRDRDLGEQFF. The CDR3, as DNA: TGTGCCAGCAGAGACAGGGACCTTGGGGAGCAGTTCTTC.

This clone has a count of ten or more. The chain employs TRBV28 and TRBJ2-1; 9 bases are shared with TRBD2. The germline V gene encodes CDR1 MDHEN and CDR2 SYDVKM. The CDR3 consists of 18 residues. The V segment lost 3 bases and the J segment 0 bases; nucleotides outside the gene matches: 9. In DNA form, the CDR3 reads TGTGCCAGCAGTTTCTCTAGCGGGATGGGAACCTCCTACAATGAGCAGTTCTTC. It is translated as CASSFSSGMGTSYNEQFF. The entire variable domain, with the rest obtained from reference TRBV28 and TRBJ2-1, is as follows: DVKVTQSSRYLVKRTGEKVFLECVQDMDHENMFWYRQDPGLGLRLIYFSYDVKMKEKGDIPEGYSVSREKKERFSLILESASTNQTSMYLCASSFSSGMGTSYNEQFFGPGTRLTVL.

The table lists this clone with many counts. Other nucleotide sequences in the sample specify the same CDR3. V usage is TRBV12-3 or TRBV12-4 and J usage is TRBJ2-6; D not resolved. This CDR3 comprises 15 residues. V was shortened by 5 bases and J by 0 bases, with 8 bases between the two germline ends. Written as DNA, the CDR3 is TGTGCCAGCAGTCCCAGGAGCTCTGGGGCCAACGTCCTGACTTTC. Translation: CASSPRSSGANVLTF.

This clone was recorded many times. A much more abundant neighbour one base away suggests this may be a read error. The same CDR3 also results from other DNA sequences found in this sample. The V call is TRBV7-3, the J call TRBJ1-5; 7 nucleotides match TRBD1. Per the germline V gene, CDR1 is SGHTA and CDR2 is FQGTGA. The CDR3 has 18 residues. J lost 0 bases, V lost 9 bases, and 17 bases had no gene match. This CDR3 is CASSVDRDSLHSNQPQHF. CDR3 bases: TGTGCCAGTAGCGTCGACCGGGACAGCCTACATAGCAATCAGCCCCAGCATTTT.